Each of the 3 T cell receptor beta chains below was sequenced from the same sample in a study of blood T cell repertoires in COVID-19. Sequenced by immunoSEQ multiplex PCR; TCRdb stores in-frame clones only, minus some. The data show roughly 330,000 clones, around 84% seen once. Sequenced: PBMCs or T cells enriched from blood (not recorded which). The receptor source for this set is a young woman who had recovered from COVID-19.

This clone was recorded once. The chain employs TRBV10-2 and TRBJ1-5; a weak D match, TRBD1 (5 bases). This CDR3 has 14 amino acids. Germline V gives CDR1 WSHSY, CDR2 SAAADI. V shed 8 bases and J shed 2 bases, with 13 bases lying between them. The CDR3 DNA reads TGCGCCAGCGGGCCGGGGGATGGCAATCAGCCCCAGCATTTT. This translates into CASGPGDGNQPQHF.

The chain combines TRBV5-4 with TRBJ2-1, with 9 bases that match TRBD2. Germline V lookup: CDR1 SGHNT, CDR2 YYREEE (reference sequence). The J segment lost 1 base and the V segment lost 4 bases, leaving 3 bases of the junction unmatched. The CDR3 consists of 15 residues. The CDR3 reads CASSHTSGSYNEQFF. CDR3 in DNA: TGTGCCAGCAGCCATACTAGCGGGTCCTACAATGAGCAGTTCTTC.

V usage is TRBV29-1 and J usage is TRBJ2-3, with 9 bases that match TRBD2. Looked up from germline, CDR1 is SQVTM and CDR2 is ANQGSEA. CDR3 length: 14 residues. The J segment lost 6 bases and the V segment lost 3 bases, leaving 7 bases of the junction unmatched. The CDR3 is CSVDPGLATDTQYF. CDR3 DNA sequence: TGCAGCGTTGACCCCGGACTAGCGACGGATACGCAGTATTTT.